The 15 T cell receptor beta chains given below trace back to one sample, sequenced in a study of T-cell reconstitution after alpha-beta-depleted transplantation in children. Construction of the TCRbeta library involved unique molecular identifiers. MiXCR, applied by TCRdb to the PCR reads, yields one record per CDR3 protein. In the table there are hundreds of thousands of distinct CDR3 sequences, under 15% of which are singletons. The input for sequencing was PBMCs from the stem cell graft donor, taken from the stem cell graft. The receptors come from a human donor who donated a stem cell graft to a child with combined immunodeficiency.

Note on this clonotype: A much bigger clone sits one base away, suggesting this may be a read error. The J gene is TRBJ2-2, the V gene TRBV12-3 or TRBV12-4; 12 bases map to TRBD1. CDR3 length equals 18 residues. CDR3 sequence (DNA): TGTACCAGCAGTGTACCCGGGACAGGGGGCTTTCCCACCGGGGAGCTGTTTTTT. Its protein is CTSSVPGTGGFPTGELFF.

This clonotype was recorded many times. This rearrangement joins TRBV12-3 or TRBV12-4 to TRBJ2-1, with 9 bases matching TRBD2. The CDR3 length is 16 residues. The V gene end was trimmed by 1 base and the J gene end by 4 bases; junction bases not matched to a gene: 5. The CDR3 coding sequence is TGTGCCAGCAGTTTAGTCGGCGGGGGGGGATACAATGAGCAGTTCTTC. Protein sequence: CASSLVGGGGYNEQFF.

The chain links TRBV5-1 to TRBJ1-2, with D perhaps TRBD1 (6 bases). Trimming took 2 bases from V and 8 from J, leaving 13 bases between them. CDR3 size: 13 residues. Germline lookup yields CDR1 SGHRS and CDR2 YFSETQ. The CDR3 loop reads CASSFWGAEGYTF. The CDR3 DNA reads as TGCGCCAGCAGCTTTTGGGGGGCTGAGGGCTACACCTTC.

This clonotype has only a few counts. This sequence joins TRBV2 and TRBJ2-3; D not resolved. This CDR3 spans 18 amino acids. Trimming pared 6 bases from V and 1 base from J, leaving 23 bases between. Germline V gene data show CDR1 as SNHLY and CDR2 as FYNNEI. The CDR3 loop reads CASSQTRMGRRRTDTQYF. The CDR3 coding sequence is TGTGCCAGCAGCCAAACTCGAATGGGCAGGCGCCGCACAGATACGCAGTATTTT.

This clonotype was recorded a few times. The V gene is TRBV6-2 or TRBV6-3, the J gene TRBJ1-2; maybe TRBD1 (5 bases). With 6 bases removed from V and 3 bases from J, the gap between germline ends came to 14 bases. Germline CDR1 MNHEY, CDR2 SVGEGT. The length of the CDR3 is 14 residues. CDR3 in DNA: TGTGCCAGCAGCTATGCGGGCAGGGACTATGGCTACACCTTC. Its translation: CASSYAGRDYGYTF.

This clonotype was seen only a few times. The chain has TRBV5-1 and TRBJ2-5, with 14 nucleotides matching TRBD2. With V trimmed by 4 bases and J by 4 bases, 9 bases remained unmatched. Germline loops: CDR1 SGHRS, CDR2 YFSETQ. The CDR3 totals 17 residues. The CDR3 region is CASSGGTSGSLGETQYF. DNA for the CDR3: TGCGCCAGCAGCGGTGGGACTAGCGGGAGTCTCGGAGAGACCCAGTACTTC.

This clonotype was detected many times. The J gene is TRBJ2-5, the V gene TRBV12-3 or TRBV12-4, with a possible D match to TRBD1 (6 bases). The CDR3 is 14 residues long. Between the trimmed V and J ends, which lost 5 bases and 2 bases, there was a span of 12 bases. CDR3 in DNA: TGTGCCAGCAGTCAATCAACAGGGCAAGAGACCCAGTACTTC. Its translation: CASSQSTGQETQYF.

The CDR3 reads CASSLVRVQETQYF. The CDR3 DNA reads as TGTGCCAGCAGCTTGGTCCGGGTCCAAGAGACCCAGTACTTC. The chain uses TRBV5-6 and TRBJ2-5; D unclear. The CDR3 consists of 14 residues. Germline lookup yields CDR1 SGHDT and CDR2 YYEEEE. The V and J ends lost 0 bases and 1 base respectively, with 7 bases between them.

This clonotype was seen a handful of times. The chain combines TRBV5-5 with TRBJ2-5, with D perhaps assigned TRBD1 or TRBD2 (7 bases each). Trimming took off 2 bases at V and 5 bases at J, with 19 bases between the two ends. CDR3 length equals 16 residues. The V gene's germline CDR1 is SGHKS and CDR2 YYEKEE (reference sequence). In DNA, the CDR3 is TGTGCCAGCAGCTTACGCCGGGGAGGGGGCGTGGAGACCCAGTACTTC. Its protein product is CASSLRRGGGVETQYF. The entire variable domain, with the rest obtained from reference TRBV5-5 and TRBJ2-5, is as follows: DAGVTQSPTHLIKTRGQQVTLRCSPISGHKSVSWYQQVLGQGPQFIFQYYEKEERGRGNFPDRFSARQFPNYSSELNVNALLLGDSALYLCASSLRRGGGVETQYFGPGTRLLVL.

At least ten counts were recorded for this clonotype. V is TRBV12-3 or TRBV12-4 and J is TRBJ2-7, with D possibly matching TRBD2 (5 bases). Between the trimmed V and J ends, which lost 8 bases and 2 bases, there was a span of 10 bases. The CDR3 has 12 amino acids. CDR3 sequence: CASGPGTYEQYF. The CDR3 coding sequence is TGTGCCAGCGGTCCGGGGACCTACGAGCAGTACTTC.

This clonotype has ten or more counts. The CDR3 sequence is CASIGTGGRNEQFF. The CDR3, as DNA: TGTGCCAGCATCGGGACAGGGGGCCGGAATGAGCAGTTCTTC. This sequence joins TRBV6-5 and TRBJ2-1; 12 bases agree with TRBD1. This CDR3 has 14 residues. V lost 7 bases and J lost 7; bases outside the gene matches: 5. Germline lookup yields CDR1 MNHEY and CDR2 SVGAGI.

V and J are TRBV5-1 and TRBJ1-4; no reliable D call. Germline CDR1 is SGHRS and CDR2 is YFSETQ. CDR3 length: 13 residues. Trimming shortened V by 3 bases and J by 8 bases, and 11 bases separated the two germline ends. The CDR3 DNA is TGCGCCAGCAGCTCGGTTACGAACGAAAAACTGTTTTTT. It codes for CASSSVTNEKLFF.

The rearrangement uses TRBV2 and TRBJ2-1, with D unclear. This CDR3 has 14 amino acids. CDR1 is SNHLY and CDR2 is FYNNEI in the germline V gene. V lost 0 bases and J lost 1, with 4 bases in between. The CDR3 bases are TGTGCCAGCAGTGAAGCACATTCCTACAATGAGCAGTTCTTC. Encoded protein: CASSEAHSYNEQFF.

The CDR3 nucleotides are TGTGCCAGCAGCGCCCCCGGGGGCAGGGGGCCAACAGATACGCAGTATTTT. This encodes CASSAPGGRGPTDTQYF. The chain employs TRBV9 and TRBJ2-3, with 8 bases that match TRBD1. Germline V gene lookup returns CDR1 SGDLS and CDR2 YYNGEE. V lost 3 bases and J lost 3; bases outside the gene matches: 12. The CDR3 consists of 17 residues.

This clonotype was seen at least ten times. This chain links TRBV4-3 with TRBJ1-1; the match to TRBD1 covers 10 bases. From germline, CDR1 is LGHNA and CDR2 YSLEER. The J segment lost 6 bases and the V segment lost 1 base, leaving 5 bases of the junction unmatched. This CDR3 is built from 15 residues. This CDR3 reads CASSQGTGGLAEAFF. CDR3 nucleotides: TGCGCCAGCAGCCAAGGGACAGGGGGTTTAGCTGAAGCTTTCTTT.